The 8 T cell receptor beta chains reported below all come from one sample, sequenced in a study of control samples from healthy donors and cancer patients. Assay used: immunoSEQ multiplex PCR; TCRdb lists only in-frame clones, some missing. The sample has approximately 100,000 clones, around 88% seen once; the top ten hold 11% to 15%. The sequenced material came from blood. Source of these receptors: a man in his thirties or forties in good health.

This clone was found many times. V and J are TRBV19 and TRBJ1-1; D may be TRBD1 (5 bases). Germline V gene lookup returns CDR1 LNHDA and CDR2 SQIVND (reference sequence). V lost 7 bases, J lost 2 bases, and 17 bases lay in between. CDR3 length: 15 residues. CDR3: CASTRRGGANTEAFF. CDR3 in DNA: TGTGCCAGTACCCGAAGGGGTGGGGCTAACACTGAAGCTTTCTTT.

The genes are TRBV28 and TRBJ1-4; perhaps TRBD1 as D (6 bases). CDR3 length: 15 residues. From germline, CDR1 is MDHEN and CDR2 SYDVKM. V dropped 9 bases and J dropped 8 bases, with 22 bases sitting between them. The CDR3 coding sequence is TGTGCCAGTGGTGCGACCAGGGGTCAGCGGGAAAAACTGTTTTTT. Its translation: CASGATRGQREKLFF.

The chain carries TRBV6-4 and TRBJ2-3; 11 bases match TRBD2. The V and J ends lost 3 bases and 4 bases, in that order; junction bases with no gene match: 3. The CDR3 is 15 amino acids. Germline CDR1 reads MRHNA; CDR2 reads SNTAGT. The CDR3 region is CASSETSGSSDTQYF. Written as DNA, the CDR3 is TGTGCCAGCAGTGAAACTAGCGGGAGCTCAGATACGCAGTATTTT.

The rearrangement joins TRBV9 to TRBJ1-3; D gene unclear. Germline V CDR1 and CDR2: SGDLS, YYNGEE. CDR3 length: 14 residues. Trimming cost V 1 base and J 1 base, with 6 bases left between them. In DNA form, the CDR3 reads TGTGCCAGCAGCGTATGGGAATCTGGAAACACCATATATTTT. Translating gives CASSVWESGNTIYF.

This clone has more than one count but fewer than ten. The chain is built from TRBV10-1 and TRBJ1-2, with D unresolved. Trimming cost V 4 bases and J 9 bases, with 0 bases left between them. The CDR3 totals 8 residues. Germline CDR1 and CDR2: WNHNN and SYGVQD (reference sequence). The CDR3 protein is CASSGYTF. The CDR3 DNA reads TGCGCCAGCAGTGGCTACACCTTC.

The V gene is TRBV27, the J gene TRBJ1-2; D call uncertain. This CDR3 has 19 residues. With 6 bases removed from V and 0 bases from J, the gap between germline ends came to 26 bases. Looked up from germline, CDR1 is MNHEY and CDR2 is SMNVEV (reference sequence). This chain's CDR3 is CASSPYYTPMGQSNYGYTF. In DNA form, the CDR3 reads TGTGCCAGCAGCCCTTATTACACCCCAATGGGCCAATCTAACTATGGCTACACCTTC.

CDR3 nucleotide sequence: TGTGCCAGCAGCCAAGATGTTGGGAGCGGGAGGGCACGAGAGCAGTACTTC. Protein sequence: CASSQDVGSGRAREQYF. The rearrangement uses TRBV14 and TRBJ2-7; 10 bases agree with TRBD2. Germline-derived CDR1 and CDR2 are SGHDN and FVKESK. The CDR3 totals 17 residues. V was clipped by 0 bases and J by 7 bases; unmatched bases: 12.

This clone came up a few times. The chain has TRBV4-1 and TRBJ2-7, with D possibly matching TRBD2 (6 bases). CDR3 length equals 14 residues. V was shortened by 1 base and J by 7 bases, with 14 bases between the two germline ends. Germline CDR1 is MGHRA and CDR2 is YSYEKL. The CDR3 region is CASSQGLGTLEQYF. The CDR3 nucleotides read TGCGCCAGCAGCCAAGGGTTAGGGACTCTTGAGCAGTACTTC.